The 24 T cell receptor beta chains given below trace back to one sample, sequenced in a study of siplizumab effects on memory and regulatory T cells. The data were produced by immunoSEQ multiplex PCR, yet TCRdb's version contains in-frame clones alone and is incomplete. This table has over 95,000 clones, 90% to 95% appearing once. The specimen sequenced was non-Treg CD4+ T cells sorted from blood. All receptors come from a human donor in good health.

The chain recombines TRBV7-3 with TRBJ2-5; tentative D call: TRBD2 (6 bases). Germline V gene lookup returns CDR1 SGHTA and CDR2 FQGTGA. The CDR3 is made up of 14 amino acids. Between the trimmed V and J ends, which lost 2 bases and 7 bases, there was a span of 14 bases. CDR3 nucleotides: TGTGCCAGCAGCTTATCCGCGGGGTATGGGACCCAGTACTTC. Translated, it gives CASSLSAGYGTQYF.

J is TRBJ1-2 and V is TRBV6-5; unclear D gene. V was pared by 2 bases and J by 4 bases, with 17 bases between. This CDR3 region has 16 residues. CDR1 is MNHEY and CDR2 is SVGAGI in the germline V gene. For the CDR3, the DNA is TGTGCCAGCAGTTACAACCAGGCGACAACCTCCTATGGCTACACCTTC. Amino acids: CASSYNQATTSYGYTF.

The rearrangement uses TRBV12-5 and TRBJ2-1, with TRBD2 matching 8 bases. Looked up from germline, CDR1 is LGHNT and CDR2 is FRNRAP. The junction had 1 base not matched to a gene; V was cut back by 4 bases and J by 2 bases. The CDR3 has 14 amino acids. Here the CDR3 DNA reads TGTGCTAGTGGTTCGGGGGGGCCCTACAATGAGCAGTTCTTC. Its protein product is CASGSGGPYNEQFF.

The CDR3 loop is CASSASLTDTQYF. Here the CDR3 DNA reads TGCGCCAGCAGCGCCAGCCTTACAGATACGCAGTATTTT. The V gene is TRBV4-1, the J gene TRBJ2-3, with D unclear. Germline V gene sequence: CDR1 MGHRA, CDR2 YSYEKL. The V and J ends lost 5 bases and 3 bases respectively, with 9 bases between them. This CDR3 comprises 13 residues.

The CDR3 sequence is CASSSAAPTGSHEQYF. CDR3 coding DNA: TGTGCCAGCAGCTCCGCGGCTCCGACCGGGTCCCACGAGCAGTACTTC. V is TRBV5-4 and J is TRBJ2-7, with D hard to call. The germline V gene encodes CDR1 SGHNT and CDR2 YYREEE (reference sequence). The CDR3 has 16 residues. Trimming stripped 3 bases from V and 5 bases from J, with 21 bases between.

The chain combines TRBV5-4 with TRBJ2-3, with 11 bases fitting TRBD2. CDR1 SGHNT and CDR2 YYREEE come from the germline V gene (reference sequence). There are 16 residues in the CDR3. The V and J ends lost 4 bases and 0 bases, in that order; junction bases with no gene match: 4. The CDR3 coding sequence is TGTGCCAGCAGCCTTCGACTAGCGGGGAGCACAGATACGCAGTATTTT. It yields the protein CASSLRLAGSTDTQYF.

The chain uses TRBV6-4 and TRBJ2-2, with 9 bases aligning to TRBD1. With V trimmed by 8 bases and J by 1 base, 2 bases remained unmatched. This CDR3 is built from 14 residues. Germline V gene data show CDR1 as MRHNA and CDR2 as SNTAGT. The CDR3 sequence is CASSGQGNTGELFF. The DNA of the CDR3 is TGTGCCAGCTCGGGACAGGGGAACACCGGGGAGCTGTTTTTT.

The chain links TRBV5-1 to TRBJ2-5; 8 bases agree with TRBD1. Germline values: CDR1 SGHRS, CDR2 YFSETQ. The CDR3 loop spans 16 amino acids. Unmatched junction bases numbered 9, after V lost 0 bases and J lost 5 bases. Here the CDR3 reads CASSLVRGDRRETQYF. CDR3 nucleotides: TGCGCCAGCAGCTTGGTTCGCGGGGACAGGAGGGAGACCCAGTACTTC.

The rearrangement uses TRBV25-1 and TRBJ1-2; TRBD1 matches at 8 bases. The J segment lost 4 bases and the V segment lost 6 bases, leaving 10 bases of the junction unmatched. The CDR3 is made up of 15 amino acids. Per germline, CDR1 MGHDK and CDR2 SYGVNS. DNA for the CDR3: TGTGCCAGCAGCGCAGACTTGACAGGGGTCTATGGCTACACCTTC. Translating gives CASSADLTGVYGYTF.

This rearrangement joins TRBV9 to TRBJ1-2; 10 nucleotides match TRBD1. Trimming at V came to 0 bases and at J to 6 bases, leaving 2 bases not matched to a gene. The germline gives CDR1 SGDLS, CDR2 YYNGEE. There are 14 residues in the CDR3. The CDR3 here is CASSVEDRGDGYTF. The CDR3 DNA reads TGTGCCAGCAGCGTAGAGGACAGGGGGGATGGCTACACCTTC.

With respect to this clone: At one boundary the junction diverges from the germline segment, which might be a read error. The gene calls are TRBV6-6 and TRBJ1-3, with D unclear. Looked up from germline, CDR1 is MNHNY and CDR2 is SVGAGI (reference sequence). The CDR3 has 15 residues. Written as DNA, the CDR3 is TGTGCCAGCAGTTACAAGGTCCTAGATCGAAACACCATGTATTTT. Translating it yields CASSYKVLDRNTMYF.

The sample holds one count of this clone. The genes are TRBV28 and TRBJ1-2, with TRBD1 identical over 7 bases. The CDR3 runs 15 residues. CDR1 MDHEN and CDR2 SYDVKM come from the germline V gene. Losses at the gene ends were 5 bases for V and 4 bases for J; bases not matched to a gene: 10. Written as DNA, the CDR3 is TGTGCCAGCAGTCCAGACAGGGTGGGAGGCTATGGCTACACCTTC. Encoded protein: CASSPDRVGGYGYTF.

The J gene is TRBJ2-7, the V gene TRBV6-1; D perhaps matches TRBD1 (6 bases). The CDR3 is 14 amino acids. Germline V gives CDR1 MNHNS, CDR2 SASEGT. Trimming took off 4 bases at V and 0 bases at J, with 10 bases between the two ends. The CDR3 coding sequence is TGTGCCAGCAGTGTACAGGACAGCTCCTACGAGCAGTACTTC. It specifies CASSVQDSSYEQYF.

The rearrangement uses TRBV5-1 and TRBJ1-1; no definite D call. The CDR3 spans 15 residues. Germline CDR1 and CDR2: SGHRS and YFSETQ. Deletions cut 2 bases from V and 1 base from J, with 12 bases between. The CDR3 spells CASSLNRAGNTEAFF. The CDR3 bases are TGCGCCAGCAGCTTAAATCGGGCAGGGAACACTGAAGCTTTCTTT.

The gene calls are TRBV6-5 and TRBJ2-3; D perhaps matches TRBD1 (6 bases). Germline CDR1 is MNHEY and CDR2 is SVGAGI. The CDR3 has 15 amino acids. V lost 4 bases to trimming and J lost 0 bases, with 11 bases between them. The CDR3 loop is CASSWRTASTDTQYF. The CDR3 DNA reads TGTGCCAGCAGTTGGAGGACAGCCAGCACAGATACGCAGTATTTT.

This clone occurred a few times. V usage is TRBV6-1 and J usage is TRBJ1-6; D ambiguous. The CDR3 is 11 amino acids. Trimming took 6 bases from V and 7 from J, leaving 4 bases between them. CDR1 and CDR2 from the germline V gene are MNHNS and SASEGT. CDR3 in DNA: TGTGCCAGCAGGGGAAATTCACCCCTCCACTTT. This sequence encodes CASRGNSPLHF.

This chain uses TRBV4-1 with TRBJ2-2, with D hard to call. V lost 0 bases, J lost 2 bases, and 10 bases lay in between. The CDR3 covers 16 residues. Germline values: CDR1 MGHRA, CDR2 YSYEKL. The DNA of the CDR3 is TGCGCCAGCAGCCAAGATTGGCGACAAAACACCGGGGAGCTGTTTTTT. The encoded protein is CASSQDWRQNTGELFF.

CDR3 region: CASGLDRSNYGYTF. CDR3 in DNA: TGTGCTAGTGGTTTGGACAGATCTAACTATGGCTACACCTTC. This sequence joins TRBV12-5 and TRBJ1-2; D is unresolved. CDR3 length: 14 residues. Germline CDR1 reads LGHNT; CDR2 reads FRNRAP. V gave up 1 base and J gave up 0 bases, with 6 bases separating them.

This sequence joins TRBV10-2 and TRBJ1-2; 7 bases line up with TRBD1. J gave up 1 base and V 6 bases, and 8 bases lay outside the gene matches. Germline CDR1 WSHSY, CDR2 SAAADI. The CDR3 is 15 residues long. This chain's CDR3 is CASRSGTDSNYGYTF. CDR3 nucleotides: TGCGCCAGCAGATCTGGGACAGACAGTAACTATGGCTACACCTTC.

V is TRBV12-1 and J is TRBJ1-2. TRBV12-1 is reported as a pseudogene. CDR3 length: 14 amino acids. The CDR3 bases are TGTGCCAGCACTCACTCCCGAGGGGGGTATGGCTACACCTTC. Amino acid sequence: CASTHSRGGYGYTF.

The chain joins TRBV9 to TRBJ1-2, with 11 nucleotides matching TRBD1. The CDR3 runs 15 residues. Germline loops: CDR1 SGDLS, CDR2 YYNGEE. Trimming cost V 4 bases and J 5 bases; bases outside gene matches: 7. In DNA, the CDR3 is TGTGCCAGCAGCTCGGGACAGGGGGTGGAGTATGGCTACACCTTC. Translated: CASSSGQGVEYGYTF.

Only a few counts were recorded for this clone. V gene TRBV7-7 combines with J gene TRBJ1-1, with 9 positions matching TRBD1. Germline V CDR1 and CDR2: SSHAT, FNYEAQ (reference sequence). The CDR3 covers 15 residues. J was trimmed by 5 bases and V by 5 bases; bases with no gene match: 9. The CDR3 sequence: CASSPGTGLGTEAFF. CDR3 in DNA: TGTGCCAGCAGCCCAGGGACAGGGTTAGGGACTGAAGCTTTCTTT.

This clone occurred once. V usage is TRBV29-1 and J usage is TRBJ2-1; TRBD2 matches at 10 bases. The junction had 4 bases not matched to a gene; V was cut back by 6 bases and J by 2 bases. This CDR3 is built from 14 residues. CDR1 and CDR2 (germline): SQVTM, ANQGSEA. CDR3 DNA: TGCAGCGTCGCTAGCGGGGGAACCTACAATGAGCAGTTCTTC. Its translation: CSVASGGTYNEQFF.

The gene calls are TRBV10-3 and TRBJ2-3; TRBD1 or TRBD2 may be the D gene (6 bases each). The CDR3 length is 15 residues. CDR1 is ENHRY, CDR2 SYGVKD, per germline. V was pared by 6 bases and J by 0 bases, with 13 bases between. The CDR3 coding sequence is TGTGCCATCAGCCCAAGGGGGACTAGCACAGATACGCAGTATTTT. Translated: CAISPRGTSTDTQYF.